This TCR beta chain emerged from a study of blood T cells in healthy people across ages. About the study: Per every two T cells, about one barcoded beta molecule was captured by template switching.

The authors ran a second PCR of about 7 to 12 cycles using a sample-barcoded 5' primer and a J-beta primer mix. The template-switch adaptor was a 5' adaptor with 12 random nucleotides. It tagged each cDNA molecule. TCRdb processed the 5' RACE reads anew with MiXCR; each CDR3 protein has one entry. The profile covers about 1 million distinct CDR3 sequences, with 45% appearing a single time and 18% taken by the ten largest. Every donor contributed roughly 10 milliliters of peripheral blood by blood draw. Every sample had a minimum of 6 million PBMCs isolated. The CDR3 has 13 amino acids. V lost 8 bases to trimming and J lost 4 bases, with 15 bases between them. Germline V gene lookup returns CDR1 MNHEY and CDR2 SVGAGI.

The receptor's source is a woman aged 60 to 75 in good health. The chain recombines TRBV6-5 with TRBJ2-7; tentatively, D is TRBD1 (5 bases). The sample taken for sequencing was blood. The CDR3 loop reads CASVGTGRYEQYF. The DNA of the CDR3 is TGTGCCAGCGTGGGTACAGGTAGATACGAGCAGTACTTC.